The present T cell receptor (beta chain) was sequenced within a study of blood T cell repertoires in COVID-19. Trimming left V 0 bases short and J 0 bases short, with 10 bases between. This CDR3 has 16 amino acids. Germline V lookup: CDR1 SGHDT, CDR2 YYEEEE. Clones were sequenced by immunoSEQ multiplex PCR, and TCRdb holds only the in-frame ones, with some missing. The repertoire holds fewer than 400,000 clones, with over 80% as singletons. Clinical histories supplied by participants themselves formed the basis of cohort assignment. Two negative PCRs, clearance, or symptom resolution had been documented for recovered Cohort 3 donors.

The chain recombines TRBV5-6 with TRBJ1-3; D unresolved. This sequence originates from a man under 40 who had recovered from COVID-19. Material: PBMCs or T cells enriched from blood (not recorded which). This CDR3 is CASSLAIRASGNTIYF. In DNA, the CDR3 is TGTGCCAGCAGCTTGGCGATTAGAGCCTCTGGAAACACCATATATTTT.